Presented here are 3 T cell receptor beta chains from one specimen sequenced in a study of control samples from healthy donors and cancer patients. The table came from immunoSEQ multiplex PCR; TCRdb's copy has only in-frame clones and leaves some out. This table holds around 63,000 clones, around 87% found once. Sequencing was performed on PBMCs. The receptors here all came from a woman in her 50s with head and neck cancer.

The V call is TRBV5-5, the J call TRBJ1-4; tentatively, D is TRBD1 (5 bases). V gave up 1 base and J gave up 0 bases, with 19 bases separating them. Germline V gene data show CDR1 as SGHKS and CDR2 as YYEKEE (reference sequence). The CDR3 length is 19 residues. The CDR3: CASSLKQAFRLSTNEKLFF. In nucleotides, the CDR3 is TGTGCCAGCAGCTTGAAACAGGCGTTCCGCCTTTCAACTAATGAAAAACTGTTTTTT.

The count of this clone is one. The chain is built from TRBV19 and TRBJ1-1, with TRBD1 as a possible D gene (6 bases). The V gene lost 10 bases and the J gene lost 6 bases, with 21 bases spanning the gap. Germline-derived CDR1 and CDR2 are LNHDA and SQIVND (reference sequence). The CDR3 contains 14 residues. DNA of the CDR3: TGTGCCACTCGGGAAAGCCCCCGACAGGCTGAAGCTTTCTTT. Translation: CATRESPRQAEAFF.

Comment on this clone: One end of the junction is discordant with germline, which a read error may explain. The chain uses TRBV9 and TRBJ2-7, with no clear D. This CDR3 is 15 amino acids long. CDR1 and CDR2 from the germline V gene are SGDLS and YYNGEE. The CDR3 sequence is CASSVGPGYSSEQYF. Written as DNA, the CDR3 is TGTGCCAGCAGCGTAGGACCCGGGTACTCCTCCGAGCAGTACTTC.